The 14 T cell receptor beta chains given below trace back to one sample, sequenced in a study of Graves' ophthalmopathy and Graves' hyperthyroidism. Using RNA transcripts, the TCR beta CDR3 regions were amplified. Amplification began with first-round RT-PCR using HTBI primers, then second-round multiplex PCR was performed. TCRdb re-analysed the multiplex PCR reads in MiXCR, keeping a single row per CDR3 protein. The sample consists of under 350,000 distinct CDR3 sequences, around a sixth of them appearing once. Sequenced material: peripheral blood. These receptors all come from an adult man with Graves' ophthalmopathy.

This clonotype was recorded at least ten times. The chain carries TRBV20-1 and TRBJ1-2; 8 bases map to TRBD1. The CDR3 length is 13 residues. Trimming removed 2 bases from V and 5 bases from J; junction bases left unmatched: 4. Per germline, CDR1 DFQATT and CDR2 SNEGSKA (reference sequence). CDR3 region: CSARPTGEYGYTF. CDR3 nucleotides: TGCAGTGCTAGACCGACAGGGGAATATGGCTACACCTTC.

At least ten counts were recorded for this clonotype. The chain combines TRBV5-1 with TRBJ1-1; 8 bases align to TRBD1. Germline V gene lookup returns CDR1 SGHRS and CDR2 YFSETQ. This CDR3 is 15 amino acids long. Unmatched junction bases numbered 6, after V lost 1 base and J lost 4 bases. CDR3 nucleotide sequence: TGCGCCAGCAGCTTGTCGGACAGGGATTTCACTGAAGCTTTCTTT. Protein product: CASSLSDRDFTEAFF.

The genes are TRBV2 and TRBJ1-2; unclear D gene. Germline V lookup: CDR1 SNHLY, CDR2 FYNNEI. The V end was cut by 3 bases, the J end by 3 bases, with 11 bases between. The CDR3 length is 14 residues. CDR3 in DNA: TGTGCCAGCAGTGAGGAGAACGGCTACTATGGCTACACCTTC. Its protein product is CASSEENGYYGYTF.

This clonotype was counted many times. This chain uses TRBV6-5 with TRBJ1-1; maybe TRBD1 (5 bases). The CDR3 consists of 17 residues. Germline CDR1 MNHEY, CDR2 SVGAGI. Trimming removed 2 bases at V and 0 bases at J, with 16 bases between. The chain's CDR3 is CASSYGLRGRVNTEAFF. CDR3 bases: TGTGCCAGCAGTTACGGTCTTCGGGGGAGGGTGAACACTGAAGCTTTCTTT.

This clonotype was counted at least ten times. The gene calls are TRBV7-2 and TRBJ1-2; D remains unclear. CDR3 size: 14 residues. The V gene's germline CDR1 is SGHTA and CDR2 FQGNSA. Between the trimmed V and J ends, which lost 1 base and 4 bases, there was a span of 10 bases. The CDR3, as DNA: TGTGCCAGCAGCTTAGGTGGCTCGCTCTATGGCTACACCTTC. Protein product: CASSLGGSLYGYTF.

This clonotype was recorded at least ten times. V and J are TRBV27 and TRBJ1-1; D unclear. Trimming stripped 4 bases from V and 1 base from J, with 7 bases between. Germline V gene sequence: CDR1 MNHEY, CDR2 SMNVEV (reference sequence). The length of the CDR3 is 13 residues. CDR3 protein: CASSSTRNTEAFF. In DNA form, the CDR3 reads TGTGCCAGCAGTTCTACGCGGAACACTGAAGCTTTCTTT.

This clonotype was found many times. The rearrangement uses TRBV29-1 and TRBJ2-7; either TRBD1 or TRBD2 may supply D (5 bases each). This CDR3 is 14 amino acids long. Germline assignment: CDR1 SQVTM and CDR2 ANQGSEA. V gave up 3 bases and J gave up 2 bases, with 14 bases separating them. CDR3 nucleotides: TGCAGCGTTGAGACCGGGACCAACACCTACGAGCAGTACTTC. Translating it yields CSVETGTNTYEQYF.

With respect to this clonotype: This may come from a read error, since a much larger clone is one base off. The rearrangement links TRBV7-9 to TRBJ1-6; D remains ambiguous. CDR1 and CDR2 from the germline V gene are SEHNR and FQNEAQ (reference sequence). This CDR3 region has 15 residues. V lost 1 base, J lost 10 bases, and 14 bases lay in between. CDR3 region: CASSLGVESESPLHF. CDR3 DNA sequence: TGTGCCAGCAGCTTAGGAGTGGAGTCGGAATCACCCCTCCACTTT.

This clonotype was picked up a small number of times. The V call is TRBV6-1, the J call TRBJ1-2; D remains unclear. This CDR3 is 11 amino acids long. In germline, CDR1 is MNHNS, CDR2 SASEGT. The V and J ends lost 6 bases and 3 bases respectively, with 5 bases between them. The CDR3 DNA is TGTGCCAGCAGGTGGGACTATGGCTACACCTTC. Protein: CASRWDYGYTF.

This clonotype has at least ten counts. The J gene is TRBJ1-2, the V gene TRBV18; no clear D. The germline V gene encodes CDR1 KGHSH and CDR2 LQKENI. Trimming took 0 bases from V and 3 from J, leaving 5 bases between them. CDR3 length equals 13 residues. The chain's CDR3 is CASSPPDHYGYTF. CDR3 nucleotides: TGTGCCAGCTCACCACCAGACCACTATGGCTACACCTTC.

V usage is TRBV5-1 and J usage is TRBJ2-5; the D gene is possibly TRBD2 (6 bases). This CDR3 is 15 amino acids long. Germline values: CDR1 SGHRS, CDR2 YFSETQ. Trimming pared 0 bases from V and 2 bases from J, leaving 11 bases between. CDR3 DNA: TGCGCCAGCAGCTTGGCCGCGGGGCTACAAGAGACCCAGTACTTC. Amino acids: CASSLAAGLQETQYF.

This clonotype was found many times. The genes are TRBV30 and TRBJ1-1, with TRBD1 as a possible D gene (6 bases). Deletions cut 6 bases from V and 5 bases from J, with 22 bases between. The germline V gene has CDR1 GTSNPN and CDR2 SVGIG (reference sequence). The CDR3 spans 15 residues. The CDR3 reads CACQRGGLAGTEAFF. CDR3 sequence (DNA): TGTGCCTGCCAACGGGGGGGCCTGGCCGGGACTGAAGCTTTCTTT. Full variable domain (remainder filled in from reference TRBV30 and TRBJ1-1): SQTIHQWPATLVQPVGSPLSLECTVEGTSNPNLYWYRQAAGRGLQLLFYSVGIGQISSEVPQNLSASRPQDRQFILSSKKLLLSDSGFYLCACQRGGLAGTEAFFGQGTRLTVV.

This clonotype was detected ten times or more. This chain links TRBV20-1 with TRBJ2-7; D is ambiguous. The ends were cut back, 1 base at V and 6 bases at J, with 10 bases in the middle. Germline values: CDR1 DFQATT, CDR2 SNEGSKA (reference sequence). CDR3 length: 12 residues. The DNA for the CDR3 is TGCAGTGCTAGAGGTGGACGTCGCGAGCAGTACTTC. It yields the protein CSARGGRREQYF.

The table lists this clonotype with many counts. The chain employs TRBV2 and TRBJ2-3, with D perhaps given as TRBD1 or TRBD2 (5 bases each). The CDR3 runs 15 residues. The V end was cut by 1 base, the J end by 6 bases, with 14 bases between. Germline loops: CDR1 SNHLY, CDR2 FYNNEI. The CDR3 region has the DNA TGTGCCAGCAGTGAAGGGGGGACCCCGATTGATACGCAGTATTTT. Amino acid sequence: CASSEGGTPIDTQYF.